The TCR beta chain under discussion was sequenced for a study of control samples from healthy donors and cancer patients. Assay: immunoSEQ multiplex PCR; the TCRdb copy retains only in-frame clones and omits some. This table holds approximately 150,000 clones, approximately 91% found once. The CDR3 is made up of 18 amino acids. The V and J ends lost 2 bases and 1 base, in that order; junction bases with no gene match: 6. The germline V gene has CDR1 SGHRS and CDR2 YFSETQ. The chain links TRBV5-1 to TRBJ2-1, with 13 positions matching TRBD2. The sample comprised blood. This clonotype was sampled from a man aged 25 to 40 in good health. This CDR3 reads CASSLLAGGPLSYNEQFF. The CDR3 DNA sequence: TGCGCCAGCAGCTTACTAGCGGGGGGGCCTTTATCCTACAATGAGCAGTTCTTC.